Included here is one T cell receptor (beta chain) sequence, with context. As yet, its antigen is unknown. A deep-level run was used for the assay. Produced via immunoSEQ multiplex PCR; TCRdb's table is partial and in-frame only. The profile shows some 2,100,000 clones, 93% of them singletons. Naive CD8 isolation took CD45RO-negative cells positively selected for CCR7 and excluded terminally differentiated effector memory CD45RA+ cells. The data are from a study of shared clonotypes between healthy human individuals. Study-wide findings and caveats: It was the non-shared clonotypes that had lower generation probabilities than clonotypes shared by all four donors. Blood was the only sampled material, and tissue repertoires likely differ. Even with large depth, rarefaction showed that sorted-subset sequencing was incomplete.

This CDR3 has 14 amino acids. CDR1 SGHAT and CDR2 FQNNGV come from the germline V gene. Unmatched junction bases numbered 5, after V lost 5 bases and J lost 2 bases. This receptor was identified in a man aged 18 to 29 in good health. Some clones in this sample may be carry-over from other donors' samples. The sample comprised naive CD8+ T cells from PBMCs. V usage is TRBV11-2 and J usage is TRBJ1-2; 7 bases are a match to TRBD1. CDR3 amino acids: CASSRGTVNYGYTF. CDR3 bases: TGTGCCAGCAGCCGCGGGACAGTCAACTATGGCTACACCTTC.